This TCR beta chain stems from a study of T cells in Graves' hyperthyroidism and ophthalmopathy. General study points: A model of 13 V-J pairs discriminated ophthalmopathy from stable hyperthyroidism. Blood also showed most of the thyroid clonotypes that were expanded above 0.001.

Hyperthyroidism had been newly diagnosed in patients aged 18 to 65, and its duration was under 2 months. It was around 11 ml of fresh peripheral blood that supplied the PBMCs. The TCR beta CDR3 regions underwent amplification using RNA transcripts as the source. The TCR CDR3 first-round RT-PCR relied on the HTBI primer set. One entry per CDR3 protein, called by TCRdb with MiXCR from the multiplex PCR reads. The profile covers roughly 660,000 distinct CDR3 sequences, with roughly 17% appearing a single time and 15% to 18% taken by the ten largest. This clonotype was seen more than once but under ten times. Antigen: not known. V lost 2 bases and J lost 9, with 13 bases in between. CDR3 size: 14 residues. The germline gives CDR1 ENHRY, CDR2 SYGVKD.

The material sequenced was blood. The TCR originated in a man aged 50 to 59 with Graves' hyperthyroidism. This rearrangement joins TRBV10-3 to TRBJ2-2, with D possibly being TRBD1 or TRBD2 (5 bases each). The CDR3: CAISEGTSDRELFF. The CDR3 DNA sequence: TGTGCCATCAGTGAGGGGACCAGCGATCGGGAGCTGTTTTTT.